The clone carrying this TCR beta chain was counted only a few times. Its antigen is currently unknown. Time point in this sample: persistent/refractory GD, antithyroid drugs over 5 years with positive TRAb. From RNA extracted from PBMCs, the TCR library was made. These data are taken from a study of regulatory T cells in long-lasting Graves disease. General study findings and limits: Between persistent patients, 2,500 to 3,500 public clonotypes were shared, exceeding the 900 to 1,000 shared between new patients. Persistent disease exhibited a predilection for TRBV28, TRBJ1-2 and TRBJ2-5. Newly diagnosed patients had higher TCR diversity than persistent Graves' patients did.

Both iRepertoire HTBI primers and Arm-PCR of CDR3 regions were used to build the TCR beta libraries. TCRdb passed the multiplex PCR reads through MiXCR, listing each CDR3 protein once. The sample consists of about 460,000 distinct CDR3 sequences, less than 25% of them appearing once. The germline V gene encodes CDR1 MGHRA and CDR2 YSYEKL. The V end was cut by 0 bases, the J end by 7 bases, with 7 bases between. This CDR3 spans 13 amino acids. This receptor was taken from a female donor with Graves disease. V and J are TRBV4-1 and TRBJ1-5; no definite D call. Sequenced material: peripheral blood mononuclear cells (PBMCs), taken when the disease was refractory, from a patient treated with antithyroid drugs. CDR3 loop: CASSQDGEQPQHF. The CDR3 nucleotides are TGCGCCAGCAGCCAAGATGGAGAACAGCCCCAGCATTTT.